These 21 T cell receptor beta chains originate from one sample sequenced in a study of T cells in Graves' hyperthyroidism and ophthalmopathy. It was RNA transcripts that yielded the amplified TCR beta CDR3 regions. The HTBI set primed first-round TCR CDR3 RT-PCR. TCRdb passed the multiplex PCR reads through MiXCR, listing each CDR3 protein once. The data show fewer than 500,000 distinct CDR3 sequences, over 12% seen once. Input material: blood. The receptors derive from a young man with Graves' ophthalmopathy.

This clonotype was detected many times. This rearrangement joins TRBV7-9 to TRBJ1-2; 8 nucleotides line up with TRBD1. Germline V gene lookup returns CDR1 SEHNR and CDR2 FQNEAQ (reference sequence). The trim removed 0 bases at V and 5 bases at J, leaving 5 bases unmatched. This CDR3 region has 15 residues. Here the CDR3 DNA reads TGTGCCAGCAGCTTAGCGGGACAGGCCGGGTATGGCTACACCTTC. This encodes CASSLAGQAGYGYTF.

This clonotype was detected ten times or more. The chain has TRBV6-2 or TRBV6-3 and TRBJ2-7, with a possible D match to TRBD2 (6 bases). V was trimmed by 6 bases and J by 2 bases, leaving 14 bases between them. Germline lookup yields CDR1 MNHEY and CDR2 SVGEGT. The CDR3 is made up of 14 amino acids. CDR3 protein: CASRGTSFTYEQYF. CDR3 coding DNA: TGTGCCAGCAGGGGGACTTCGTTTACCTACGAGCAGTACTTC.

The V gene is TRBV7-8, the J gene TRBJ1-4, with TRBD1 as a possible D gene (5 bases). The CDR3 runs 14 residues. Trimming took 1 base from V and 9 from J, leaving 12 bases between them. CDR1 and CDR2 from the germline V gene are SGHVS and FQNEAQ. The CDR3 DNA reads as TGTGCCAGCAGCTTAGTGGGACCCTCTCAAAAACTGTTTTTT. Its protein product is CASSLVGPSQKLFF.

The chain links TRBV4-2 to TRBJ2-1; no definite D call. The germline V gene has CDR1 LGHNA and CDR2 YNFKEQ. The ends were cut back, 4 bases at V and 2 bases at J, with 12 bases in the middle. The CDR3 loop spans 15 amino acids. CDR3 protein: CASSRNWDAYNEQFF. Written as DNA, the CDR3 is TGTGCCAGCAGCCGAAACTGGGATGCCTACAATGAGCAGTTCTTC.

This clonotype was seen at least ten times. The genes are TRBV20-1 and TRBJ2-2; possibly TRBD2 for D (6 bases). V lost 3 bases and J lost 0, with 17 bases in between. This CDR3 is 17 amino acids long. Germline V gene lookup returns CDR1 DFQATT and CDR2 SNEGSKA (reference sequence). As DNA, the CDR3 is TGCAGTGCTAGGGAGGGACGGGAGAACGCGAACACCGGGGAGCTGTTTTTT. Protein sequence: CSAREGRENANTGELFF.

This clonotype was counted many times. This chain joins TRBV27 and TRBJ1-1; unclear D gene. The CDR3 runs 15 residues. V was clipped by 3 bases and J by 1 base, with 12 bases between them. CDR1 is MNHEY, CDR2 SMNVEV, per germline (reference sequence). The CDR3 sequence is CASSLEGLWNTEAFF. CDR3 DNA sequence: TGTGCCAGCAGTTTGGAGGGCTTGTGGAACACTGAAGCTTTCTTT.

The chain joins TRBV6-1 to TRBJ2-1; 10 positions agree with TRBD2. J lost 1 base, V lost 2 bases, and 8 bases had no gene match. CDR3 length equals 18 residues. In germline, CDR1 is MNHNS, CDR2 SASEGT. CDR3 amino acids: CASSETLTSGDSYNEQFF. The CDR3 DNA reads as TGTGCCAGCAGTGAAACCCTCACTAGCGGGGATTCCTACAATGAGCAGTTCTTC.

The rearrangement links TRBV6-1 to TRBJ1-6, with D hard to call. Germline CDR1 reads MNHNS; CDR2 reads SASEGT. V gave up 2 bases and J gave up 8 bases, with 19 bases separating them. This CDR3 region has 17 residues. The CDR3 loop reads CASSENWLPPEDSPLHF. Written as DNA, the CDR3 is TGTGCCAGCAGTGAAAATTGGCTCCCCCCCGAGGATTCACCCCTCCACTTT.

This clonotype was counted at least ten times. The CDR3 here is CASSIRGTETQYF. The DNA for the CDR3 is TGTGCCAGCAGTATTAGGGGGACGGAGACCCAGTACTTC. The rearrangement joins TRBV7-9 to TRBJ2-5; the D gene is possibly TRBD1 (6 bases). CDR1 is SEHNR, CDR2 FQNEAQ, per germline (reference sequence). The CDR3 covers 13 residues. V was clipped by 6 bases and J by 5 bases, with 13 bases between them.

Ten or more counts support this clonotype. This sequence joins TRBV20-1 and TRBJ2-5, with 16 bases lining up with TRBD2. CDR1 and CDR2 from the germline V gene are DFQATT and SNEGSKA (reference sequence). The CDR3 has 16 amino acids. With 4 bases clipped from V and 5 bases from J, the junction kept 7 bases outside the gene matches. CDR3 region: CSAIGTSGRALETQYF. The CDR3 bases are TGCAGTGCTATCGGGACTAGCGGGAGGGCCCTTGAGACCCAGTACTTC.

This clonotype showed up many times. The chain uses TRBV19 and TRBJ1-4, with D perhaps matching TRBD1 (5 bases). There are 16 residues in the CDR3. Per the germline V gene, CDR1 is LNHDA and CDR2 is SQIVND (reference sequence). V was pared by 7 bases and J by 0 bases, with 15 bases between. Written as DNA, the CDR3 is TGTGCCAGTAAACCCGGGACGGCTCCAACTAATGAAAAACTGTTTTTT. It yields the protein CASKPGTAPTNEKLFF.

The chain employs TRBV5-1 and TRBJ2-7; 8 bases line up with TRBD1. Germline CDR1 is SGHRS and CDR2 is YFSETQ. The V segment lost 1 base and the J segment 2 bases; nucleotides outside the gene matches: 8. The CDR3 runs 16 residues. In DNA form, the CDR3 reads TGCGCCAGCAGCTTGTCTCTAGGACAGGGAACCTACGAGCAGTACTTC. Protein: CASSLSLGQGTYEQYF.

This clonotype has a count of ten or more. V and J are TRBV10-3 and TRBJ2-5; TRBD2 matches 7 bases. V shed 6 bases, J shed 5 bases, and the junction held 9 bases outside the gene matches. This CDR3 region has 14 residues. Germline lookup yields CDR1 ENHRY and CDR2 SYGVKD. The CDR3 nucleotides read TGTGCCATCAGCGAAGGACGGGGGGTGGAGACCCAGTACTTC. Residues: CAISEGRGVETQYF.

This clonotype has more than one count but fewer than ten. The chain employs TRBV19 and TRBJ1-3, with D perhaps matching TRBD1 (6 bases). CDR1 and CDR2 from the germline V gene are LNHDA and SQIVND (reference sequence). Trimming stripped 3 bases from V and 0 bases from J, with 12 bases between. The CDR3 is made up of 16 amino acids. CDR3 DNA: TGTGCCAGTAGTATCTCCGTAGGGGGCTCTGGAAACACCATATATTTT. Translated, it gives CASSISVGGSGNTIYF.

This clonotype has a count of ten or more. V gene TRBV6-1 combines with J gene TRBJ2-7; no definite D call. Germline lookup yields CDR1 MNHNS and CDR2 SASEGT. The CDR3 is 12 amino acids. Trimming removed 6 bases at V and 2 bases at J, with 8 bases between. As DNA, the CDR3 is TGTGCCAGCAGCAGGCGTACCTACGAGCAGTACTTC. This encodes CASSRRTYEQYF.

The table lists this clonotype with many counts. The chain employs TRBV24-1 and TRBJ2-2; D remains unclear. Between the trimmed V and J ends, which lost 0 bases and 6 bases, there was a span of 10 bases. There are 15 residues in the CDR3. Germline assignment: CDR1 KGHDR and CDR2 SFDVKD. In DNA, the CDR3 is TGTGCCACCAGTGATTTGTCTGGGTTAGCCGGGGAGCTGTTTTTT. The encoded protein is CATSDLSGLAGELFF.

The gene calls are TRBV29-1 and TRBJ1-1; D is uncertain. Germline loops: CDR1 SQVTM, CDR2 ANQGSEA. The CDR3 has 13 amino acids. The ends were cut back, 0 bases at V and 1 base at J, with 6 bases in the middle. The DNA for the CDR3 is TGCAGCGTTGAAGAAGAGGGGAACACTGAAGCTTTCTTT. This codes for CSVEEEGNTEAFF.

In its sample, this clonotype was seen a few times. V gene TRBV6-5 combines with J gene TRBJ2-5; the D gene is possibly TRBD1 (7 bases). The CDR3 extends over 16 amino acids. Trimming left V 2 bases short and J 5 bases short, with 18 bases between. CDR1 is MNHEY and CDR2 is SVGAGI in the germline V gene. DNA of the CDR3: TGTGCCAGCAGTTACCCCCGGGGCAGGGGGAGGGAGACCCAGTACTTC. Amino acid sequence: CASSYPRGRGRETQYF.

This clonotype was picked up a small number of times. V usage is TRBV25-1 and J usage is TRBJ2-2; D is possibly TRBD1 or TRBD2 (6 bases each). The germline V gene encodes CDR1 MGHDK and CDR2 SYGVNS. V lost 3 bases, J lost 6 bases, and 11 bases lay in between. This CDR3 region has 14 residues. This CDR3 is CASSDKGEAGELFF. CDR3 DNA: TGTGCCAGCAGTGATAAGGGGGAGGCCGGGGAGCTGTTTTTT.

This clonotype showed up many times. This chain joins TRBV7-9 and TRBJ1-2, with D maybe TRBD1 (5 bases). CDR3 length equals 15 residues. V dropped 0 bases and J dropped 6 bases, with 14 bases sitting between them. The germline V gene encodes CDR1 SEHNR and CDR2 FQNEAQ (reference sequence). This chain's CDR3 is CASSLAVYRQNGYTF. CDR3 in DNA: TGTGCCAGCAGCTTAGCCGTTTATAGACAGAATGGCTACACCTTC.

V is TRBV5-6 and J is TRBJ2-1; no clear D gene. V was shortened by 2 bases and J by 5 bases, with 5 bases between the two germline ends. The CDR3 extends over 12 amino acids. Germline V lookup: CDR1 SGHDT, CDR2 YYEEEE. The CDR3 sequence: CASSLLDNEQFF. As DNA, the CDR3 is TGTGCCAGCAGCTTACTTGACAATGAGCAGTTCTTC.